This T cell receptor beta chain was sequenced for a study of cytomegalovirus exposure and HLA in healthy donors. Whole-study results and caveats: In an earlier analysis, in around 590 donors, most V segments appeared productive either ~87% or ~30% of the time.

Researchers ran the PCR with 60 Vbeta and 13 Jbeta primers. Sequencing used immunoSEQ multiplex PCR; TCRdb keeps in-frame clones, though not all of them. The sample has approximately 97,000 clones, about four fifths seen once. Trimming left V 3 bases short and J 2 bases short, with 5 bases between. The CDR3 has 13 amino acids. CDR1 and CDR2 from the germline V gene are SEHNR and FQNEAQ (reference sequence). This clone has just a few counts. Its antigen is unknown. The TCR originated in a woman in her thirties or forties in good health and CMV-seropositive. This chain links TRBV7-9 with TRBJ1-3; no reliable D call. Sequencing input: PBMCs. The CDR3 is CASSFTAGNTIYF. For the CDR3, the DNA is TGTGCCAGCAGCTTCACTGCTGGAAACACCATATATTTT.